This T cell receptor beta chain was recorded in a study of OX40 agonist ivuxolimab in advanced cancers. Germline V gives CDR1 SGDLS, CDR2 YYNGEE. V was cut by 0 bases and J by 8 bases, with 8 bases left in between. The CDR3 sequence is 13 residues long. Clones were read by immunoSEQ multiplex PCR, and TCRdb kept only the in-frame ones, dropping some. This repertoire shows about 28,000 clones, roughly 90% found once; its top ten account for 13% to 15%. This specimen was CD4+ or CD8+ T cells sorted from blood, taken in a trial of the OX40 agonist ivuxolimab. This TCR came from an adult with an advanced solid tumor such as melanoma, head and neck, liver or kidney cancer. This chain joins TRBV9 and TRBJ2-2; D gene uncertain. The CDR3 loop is CASSVVHRGELFF. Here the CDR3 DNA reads TGTGCCAGCAGCGTAGTCCACCGGGGGGAGCTGTTTTTT.